This T cell receptor beta chain was sequenced during a study of early T cells in non-severe SARS-CoV-2 infection. As for the study in general: Sequencing used unsorted whole-blood bulk RNA, so chains lack pairing.

General study findings and limits: Comparison of clonotypes with VDJdb favored anti-spike CD8 responses while missing private and CD4 specificities.

V shed 6 bases and J 4 bases; nucleotides not matched to a gene: 5. This CDR3 is 14 amino acids long. From germline, CDR1 is MNHEY and CDR2 SVGAGI. The library protocol tagged individual cDNA molecules with unique molecular identifiers. One entry per CDR3 protein results from TCRdb running MiXCR on the 5' RACE reads. The data hold 25,000 to 35,000 distinct CDR3 sequences, with 4.7% observed a single time. This clonotype was recorded many times. The target antigen is unknown. The rearrangement links TRBV6-5 to TRBJ1-2; 10 bases are a match to TRBD1. This receptor was obtained from an adult who was a healthcare worker with PCR-confirmed SARS-CoV-2 infection or an uninfected control (not recorded which). The sequencing sample was made of whole blood. Written as DNA, the CDR3 is TGTGCCAGCAGAAAGACAGGGGGCCCCTATGGCTACACCTTC. Protein product: CASRKTGGPYGYTF.